A single sample is the source of the 24 T cell receptor beta chains below, sequenced in a study of T cell responses to AZD1222 COVID-19 vaccine (dated by TCRdb to the early 2020s). The library was built by means of the immunoSEQ multiplex PCR assay. Held by TCRdb, this immuneACCESS table contains in-frame sequences only and omits some clones. Under half of the omission traces to an unresolved V gene where checked; the cause of the rest is unknown. Present in this sample are 100,000 to 120,000 clones, approximately 90% of which were seen just once. Roughly 2.5% of the sample belongs to the ten largest clones. Sample time point, as interpreted from the label and publication: baseline before first vaccination. The sample here was peripheral blood, taken on day 0 of AZD1222 vaccination. These receptor sequences come from an adult in good health.

The chain couples TRBV28 to TRBJ2-1; tentatively, D is TRBD2 (7 bases). This CDR3 region has 15 residues. Germline CDR1 and CDR2: MDHEN and SYDVKM. V was cut by 5 bases and J by 1 base, with 12 bases left in between. The CDR3 DNA is TGTGCCAGCAGTCAAGGGGGGGGTTCCTACAATGAGCAGTTCTTC. This codes for CASSQGGGSYNEQFF.

The rearrangement uses TRBV5-1 and TRBJ1-1; TRBD1 might be the D (5 bases). Germline-derived CDR1 and CDR2 are SGHRS and YFSETQ. CDR3 length: 15 residues. Trimming took off 4 bases at V and 4 bases at J, with 17 bases between the two ends. The CDR3 spells CASSPGQGGVTEAFF. The CDR3 DNA follows: TGCGCCAGCAGCCCGGGGCAGGGAGGTGTCACTGAAGCTTTCTTT.

The chain is built from TRBV29-1 and TRBJ2-7; unclear D gene. CDR3 size: 13 residues. V was cut by 4 bases and J by 7 bases, with 17 bases left in between. CDR1 SQVTM and CDR2 ANQGSEA come from the germline V gene. The CDR3 here is CSVGPPDLREQYF. Here the CDR3 DNA reads TGCAGCGTTGGGCCACCCGATTTGCGGGAGCAGTACTTC.

The CDR3 region has the DNA TGTGCCAGCAGCCAACCGGGGCGGGGCACAGATACGCAGTATTTT. As protein: CASSQPGRGTDTQYF. This chain uses TRBV5-6 with TRBJ2-3, with D perhaps assigned TRBD1 or TRBD2 (5 bases each). Germline loops: CDR1 SGHDT, CDR2 YYEEEE. Trimming pared 4 bases from V and 1 base from J, leaving 13 bases between. The CDR3 has 15 residues.

With respect to this clone: A read error may produce the germline difference seen at one junction end. This rearrangement joins TRBV7-7 to TRBJ2-7; D remains unclear. CDR3 length: 13 residues. Germline CDR1 reads SSHAT; CDR2 reads FNYEAQ (reference sequence). The CDR3 DNA follows: TGTGCTAGCAGCCCAGGACCTACCTACGAGCAGTACTTC. Amino acids: CASSPGPTYEQYF.

This chain links TRBV7-9 with TRBJ1-2; possibly TRBD1 for D (6 bases). Germline lookup yields CDR1 SEHNR and CDR2 FQNEAQ (reference sequence). The ends were cut back, 1 base at V and 8 bases at J, with 14 bases in the middle. This CDR3 spans 14 amino acids. The CDR3 DNA reads TGTGCCAGCAGCTTAGAGGGGGGCGCGAGGGGCTACACCTTC. This encodes CASSLEGGARGYTF.

The chain combines TRBV4-1 with TRBJ1-2; D possibly corresponds to TRBD1 (5 bases). Germline lookup yields CDR1 MGHRA and CDR2 YSYEKL. The CDR3 length is 13 residues. The V gene lost 0 bases and the J gene lost 5 bases, with 7 bases spanning the gap. CDR3 in amino acids: CASSQEGRYGYTF. CDR3 nucleotides: TGCGCCAGCAGCCAAGAGGGACGGTATGGCTACACCTTC.

The chain is built from TRBV19 and TRBJ1-5; D is perhaps TRBD1 (6 bases). CDR3 size: 15 residues. V lost 6 bases to trimming and J lost 6 bases, with 18 bases between them. The germline gives CDR1 LNHDA, CDR2 SQIVND (reference sequence). CDR3 protein: CASRGDNGGGQPQHF. CDR3 in DNA: TGTGCCAGTAGGGGGGACAACGGGGGAGGTCAGCCCCAGCATTTT.

The V gene is TRBV6-6, the J gene TRBJ2-3; D is possibly TRBD2 (5 bases). Trimming left V 5 bases short and J 5 bases short, with 5 bases between. This CDR3 region has 11 residues. The germline V gene has CDR1 MNHNY and CDR2 SVGAGI (reference sequence). For the CDR3, the DNA is TGTGCCAGCAGTCGGGGAGATACGCAGTATTTT. Translating gives CASSRGDTQYF.

This CDR3 is CASSLTQEDGYTF. CDR3 in DNA: TGTGCCAGCAGTTTAACTCAGGAGGATGGCTACACCTTC. V gene TRBV12-3 or TRBV12-4 combines with J gene TRBJ1-2; D not resolved. This CDR3 has 13 amino acids. The V end was cut by 2 bases, the J end by 6 bases, with 10 bases between.

The V call is TRBV12-3 or TRBV12-4, the J call TRBJ1-5; D unclear. V dropped 3 bases and J dropped 4 bases, with 7 bases sitting between them. The CDR3 length is 13 residues. CDR3 sequence (DNA): TGTGCCAGCAGTTTTATGGGGAATCAGCCCCAGCATTTT. It translates to CASSFMGNQPQHF.

The V and J genes are TRBV2 and TRBJ2-5; no clear D. This CDR3 has 12 amino acids. The germline V gene has CDR1 SNHLY and CDR2 FYNNEI. V was pared by 4 bases and J by 7 bases, with 10 bases between. The CDR3 spells CASSGLTGTQYF. CDR3 bases: TGTGCCAGCAGTGGGTTAACCGGGACCCAGTACTTC. Full variable domain (outside the CDR3, taken from reference TRBV2 and TRBJ2-5): EPEVTQTPSHQVTQMGQEVILRCVPISNHLYFYWYRQILGQKVEFLVSFYNNEISEKSEIFDDQFSVERPDGSNFTLKIRSTKLEDSAMYFCASSGLTGTQYFGPGTRLLVL.

The chain is built from TRBV12-5 and TRBJ2-1; 8 positions match TRBD2. V lost 0 bases, J lost 0 bases, and 1 base stayed unmatched. Germline assignment: CDR1 LGHNT and CDR2 FRNRAP. CDR3 length: 16 residues. The CDR3 DNA sequence: TGTGCTAGTGGTTTGGTTAGCGGGGACTCCTACAATGAGCAGTTCTTC. Its translation is CASGLVSGDSYNEQFF. Looking up the rest from reference TRBV12-5 and TRBJ2-1 gives the full variable domain: DARVTQTPRHKVTEMGQEVTMRCQPILGHNTVFWYRQTMMQGLELLAYFRNRAPLDDSGMPKDRFSAEMPDATLATLKIQPSEPRDSAVYFCASGLVSGDSYNEQFFGPGTRLTVL.

This chain uses TRBV18 with TRBJ2-7, with 9 bases lining up with TRBD1. Germline values: CDR1 KGHSH, CDR2 LQKENI. This CDR3 spans 16 amino acids. The ends lost 0 bases at V and 2 bases at J; junction bases unmatched: 5. DNA for the CDR3: TGTGCCAGCTCACCACCCGGGACAGGGTCCCCCTACGAGCAGTACTTC. Protein: CASSPPGTGSPYEQYF.

The V gene is TRBV10-1, the J gene TRBJ2-7, with D possibly being TRBD1 (7 bases). CDR3 length equals 15 residues. The V end was cut by 5 bases, the J end by 2 bases, with 16 bases between. Germline V gives CDR1 WNHNN, CDR2 SYGVQD (reference sequence). The CDR3 reads CASSSTPGGTYEQYF. As DNA, the CDR3 is TGCGCCAGCAGTTCCACGCCAGGGGGGACCTACGAGCAGTACTTC.

This clone showed up just a few times. The chain carries TRBV6-5 and TRBJ2-3, with D uncertain. V lost 5 bases and J lost 4, with 16 bases in between. In germline, CDR1 is MNHEY, CDR2 SVGAGI. This CDR3 has 15 amino acids. CDR3 residues: CASSPWTPRADTQYF. The CDR3, as DNA: TGTGCCAGCAGTCCGTGGACCCCAAGGGCAGATACGCAGTATTTT.

V is TRBV5-6 and J is TRBJ2-5, with 7 bases fitting TRBD1. The V and J ends lost 4 bases and 5 bases, in that order; junction bases with no gene match: 8. The CDR3 extends over 14 amino acids. CDR1 SGHDT and CDR2 YYEEEE come from the germline V gene. In nucleotides, the CDR3 is TGTGCCAGCAGCGGACACAGGGGTGTGGAGACCCAGTACTTC. Amino acid sequence: CASSGHRGVETQYF. The variable domain in full, with the rest retrieved from reference TRBV5-6 and TRBJ2-5, is DAGVTQSPTHLIKTRGQQVTLRCSPKSGHDTVSWYQQALGQGPQFIFQYYEEEERQRGNFPDRFSGHQFPNYSSELNVNALLLGDSALYLCASSGHRGVETQYFGPGTRLLVL.

This rearrangement joins TRBV28 to TRBJ2-1; tentatively, D is TRBD2 (7 bases). Trimming cost V 5 bases and J 9 bases, with 14 bases left between them. The CDR3 is made up of 13 amino acids. The germline CDR1 and CDR2 sequences are MDHEN and SYDVKM. The CDR3 region is CASSKPGEGEQFF. As DNA, the CDR3 is TGTGCCAGCAGTAAACCAGGGGAGGGTGAGCAGTTCTTC.

This clone appeared once. V usage is TRBV11-2 and J usage is TRBJ1-3, with D hard to call. Germline lookup yields CDR1 SGHAT and CDR2 FQNNGV. The CDR3 totals 16 residues. Trimming shortened V by 6 bases and J by 0 bases, and 15 bases separated the two germline ends. CDR3 in DNA: TGTGCCAGCAGGGGGATCAGAACGAGCTCTGGAAACACCATATATTTT. Its translation is CASRGIRTSSGNTIYF.

The chain links TRBV6-5 to TRBJ2-2, with 9 nucleotides matching TRBD1. Germline V CDR1 and CDR2: MNHEY, SVGAGI. CDR3 length: 15 amino acids. After removal of 6 bases from V and 3 bases from J, the junction contained 5 bases not matched to a gene. The CDR3: CASRRQGVDTGELFF. As DNA, the CDR3 is TGTGCCAGCAGGCGACAGGGGGTTGACACCGGGGAGCTGTTTTTT.

The DNA for the CDR3 is TGCAGCGTTCTCGTATTCAGGTCCCTCGGGGGCTACACCTTC. Translation: CSVLVFRSLGGYTF. This rearrangement joins TRBV29-1 to TRBJ1-2; no reliable D call. Germline V gene sequence: CDR1 SQVTM, CDR2 ANQGSEA. Trimming shortened V by 5 bases and J by 8 bases, and 21 bases separated the two germline ends. The CDR3 spans 14 residues.

This chain joins TRBV4-1 and TRBJ1-2; D is perhaps TRBD1 (5 bases). CDR3 size: 15 residues. Trimming stripped 7 bases from V and 4 bases from J, with 19 bases between. Germline CDR1 and CDR2: MGHRA and YSYEKL. In nucleotides, the CDR3 is TGCGCCAGCAACCATCCCCCGTCGGGGGTCTATGGCTACACCTTC. Encoded protein: CASNHPPSGVYGYTF.

This clone turned up a few times. The chain has TRBV4-1 and TRBJ1-2; weak D call: TRBD1 (5 bases). The germline V and J ends were trimmed by 1 base and 7 bases, with 16 bases remaining between them. CDR1 and CDR2 from the germline V gene are MGHRA and YSYEKL. There are 15 residues in the CDR3. CDR3 bases: TGCGCCAGCAGCCAAGGCGGGGGGACTCCTACTGGCTACACCTTC. This sequence encodes CASSQGGGTPTGYTF.

A single count supports this clone. This chain connects TRBV28 to TRBJ2-7; D not certain. This CDR3 contains 12 residues. The V gene lost 6 bases and the J gene lost 4 bases, with 10 bases spanning the gap. Germline CDR1 and CDR2: MDHEN and SYDVKM. The CDR3 loop is CASSIPWYEQYF. In DNA, the CDR3 is TGTGCCAGCAGCATTCCTTGGTACGAGCAGTACTTC.